The rows below give T cell receptor beta chains drawn from one sample of a study of blood T cell repertoires in COVID-19. Sequenced by immunoSEQ multiplex PCR; TCRdb stores in-frame clones only, minus some. The sample includes fewer than 200,000 clones, 70% to 85% seen only once; the top ten take about 1.2%. The sequenced sample was peripheral blood. These receptors were obtained from a man in his 60s who had recovered from COVID-19. The CDR3 runs from the conserved cysteine through the conserved F or W. The D gene is left open where the match is weak. Size is omitted from some rows. Given values are once, few, many or a class for expanded clones.

clone_size: once
v_call: TRBV7-2
d_call: TRBD2
j_call: TRBJ2-3
cdr3_nt: TGTGCCAGCCCAGGGCGGGGGACAGATACGCAGTATTTT
cdr3_aa: CASPGRGTDTQYF

clone_size: .
v_call: TRBV6-1
d_call: .
j_call: TRBJ2-3
cdr3_nt: TGTGCCAGCAGTGACATAGGACACAACACAGATACGCAGTATTTT
cdr3_aa: CASSDIGHNTDTQYF

clone_size: .
v_call: TRBV25-1
d_call: .
j_call: TRBJ2-1
cdr3_nt: TGTGCCAGCAGTGACTTGAGATCCCAGGTCCACAATGAGCAGTTCTTC
cdr3_aa: CASSDLRSQVHNEQFF

clone_size: .
v_call: TRBV2
d_call: TRBD2
j_call: TRBJ2-5
cdr3_nt: TGTGCCAGCACCGCGACTAGCGCTGGGACCCAGTACTTC
cdr3_aa: CASTATSAGTQYF

clone_size: .
v_call: TRBV10-3
d_call: .
j_call: TRBJ1-3
cdr3_nt: TGTGCCATCAGTGAGTCTGCAGGGGCGGGAAACACCATATATTTT
cdr3_aa: CAISESAGAGNTIYF

clone_size: .
v_call: TRBV6-5
d_call: .
j_call: TRBJ1-1
cdr3_nt: TGTGCCACCCCTTCGCCTGAGGTGTTTGGTTTAGCTTTCTTT
cdr3_aa: CATPSPEVFGLAFF

clone_size: .
v_call: TRBV9
d_call: .
j_call: TRBJ1-4
cdr3_nt: TGTGCCAGCAGCGTAGAACTTAATGAAAAACTGTTTTTT
cdr3_aa: CASSVELNEKLFF

clone_size: .
v_call: TRBV7-8
d_call: TRBD1
j_call: TRBJ1-2
cdr3_nt: TGTGCCAGCAGCTTAGACAGGGGTGGCTACACCTTC
cdr3_aa: CASSLDRGGYTF

clone_size: .
v_call: TRBV19
d_call: .
j_call: TRBJ2-7
cdr3_nt: TGTGCCAGCAGAGGCAGGGCAGGGAGGTCCTACGAGCAGTACTTC
cdr3_aa: CASRGRAGRSYEQYF

clone_size: .
v_call: TRBV9
d_call: TRBD1
j_call: TRBJ1-2
cdr3_nt: TGTGCCAGCAGCGTAGCAGGGGGCGGGGGCTACACCTTC
cdr3_aa: CASSVAGGGGYTF

clone_size: .
v_call: TRBV23-1
d_call: TRBD1
j_call: TRBJ1-1
cdr3_nt: TGCGCCAGCAGTCCCCTCCCCGCGGGACAGGGGGCACGGGGAGCTTTCTTT
cdr3_aa: CASSPLPAGQGARGAFF

clone_size: .
v_call: TRBV5-1
d_call: TRBD1
j_call: TRBJ1-1
cdr3_nt: TGCGCCAGCAGCCGATCAGGGGGCGGAACTGAAGCTTTCTTT
cdr3_aa: CASSRSGGGTEAFF

clone_size: .
v_call: TRBV6-1
d_call: .
j_call: TRBJ1-2
cdr3_nt: TGTGCCAGCAGTGAGACGGGTCGTGGCTACACCTTC
cdr3_aa: CASSETGRGYTF

clone_size: .
v_call: TRBV7-3
d_call: TRBD2
j_call: TRBJ2-2
cdr3_nt: TGTGCCAGCAGCCTCTACCCATTGACTAGCGGGGGTAATACCGGGGAGCTGTTTTTT
cdr3_aa: CASSLYPLTSGGNTGELFF

clone_size: once
v_call: TRBV19
d_call: .
j_call: TRBJ2-2
cdr3_nt: TGTGCCAGTAGTATAAGCCGCAACACCGGGGAGCTGTTTTTT
cdr3_aa: CASSISRNTGELFF

clone_size: .
v_call: TRBV5-1
d_call: TRBD2
j_call: TRBJ2-3
cdr3_nt: TGCGCCAGCAGCAGAGGGACTAGCGGGGGAGCAGATACGCAGTATTTT
cdr3_aa: CASSRGTSGGADTQYF

clone_size: .
v_call: TRBV7-2
d_call: .
j_call: TRBJ2-5
cdr3_nt: TGTGCCAGCAGCTTAATGGGCGCAGATGGGGAGACCCAGTACTTC
cdr3_aa: CASSLMGADGETQYF

clone_size: .
v_call: TRBV7-2
d_call: TRBD2
j_call: TRBJ2-1
cdr3_nt: TGTGCCAGCAGCTTCAGGAGCGGGGGGAACTACAATGAGCAGTTCTTC
cdr3_aa: CASSFRSGGNYNEQFF

clone_size: .
v_call: TRBV5-6
d_call: .
j_call: TRBJ1-5
cdr3_nt: TGTGCCAGCAGCTTGCAGTCGGGTCAGCCCCAGCATTTT
cdr3_aa: CASSLQSGQPQHF

clone_size: few
v_call: TRBV19
d_call: .
j_call: TRBJ1-5
cdr3_nt: TGTGCCAGTAGTCCAGGGGCAGGGCCCCAGCATTTT
cdr3_aa: CASSPGAGPQHF

clone_size: .
v_call: TRBV10-3
d_call: TRBD1
j_call: TRBJ2-1
cdr3_nt: TGTGCCATCAGTGAAGAACAGGGGGAAGGGTATGAGCAGTTCTTC
cdr3_aa: CAISEEQGEGYEQFF

clone_size: .
v_call: TRBV6-6
d_call: .
j_call: TRBJ2-7
cdr3_nt: TGTGCCAGCAGTTACTCGACGGACAGCTACGAGCAGTACTTC
cdr3_aa: CASSYSTDSYEQYF

clone_size: .
v_call: TRBV20-1
d_call: .
j_call: TRBJ1-2
cdr3_nt: TGCAGTGCTAGTACTAATATAGCTAACTATGGCTACACCTTC
cdr3_aa: CSASTNIANYGYTF

clone_size: .
v_call: TRBV27
d_call: .
j_call: TRBJ2-1
cdr3_nt: TGTGCCAGCAGTTTATTCCTTGGGGGGGGCAGGCCCGGTTCCAATGAGCAGTTCTTC
cdr3_aa: CASSLFLGGGRPGSNEQFF

clone_size: .
v_call: TRBV4-1
d_call: TRBD2
j_call: TRBJ2-1
cdr3_nt: TGCGCCAGCAGCCCCTCCCCTAGCGGGGCCTACAATGAGCAGTTCTTC
cdr3_aa: CASSPSPSGAYNEQFF

clone_size: .
v_call: TRBV2
d_call: .
j_call: TRBJ1-2
cdr3_nt: TGTGCCAGCAGTGAGTTCCCCCCGGGAGGCTACACCTTC
cdr3_aa: CASSEFPPGGYTF

clone_size: .
v_call: TRBV3-1/TRBV3-2
d_call: .
j_call: TRBJ2-1
cdr3_nt: TGTGCCAGCAGCCCCGGGGGGCCGGGGGGTCCCTTTAACAATGAGCAGTTCTTC
cdr3_aa: CASSPGGPGGPFNNEQFF

clone_size: few
v_call: TRBV20-1
d_call: TRBD1
j_call: TRBJ1-2
cdr3_nt: TGCAGTGCTAGTCCGATAGGACAGGGAATGGGTGGCTACACCTTC
cdr3_aa: CSASPIGQGMGGYTF

clone_size: once
v_call: TRBV3-1/TRBV3-2
d_call: .
j_call: TRBJ2-2
cdr3_nt: TGTGCCAGCAGCCAAGTCAGGGGCACCGGGGAGCTGTTTTTT
cdr3_aa: CASSQVRGTGELFF

clone_size: .
v_call: TRBV2
d_call: .
j_call: TRBJ1-2
cdr3_nt: TGTGCCAGCAGCTCCCCGGCGGCGGATGGCTACACCTTC
cdr3_aa: CASSSPAADGYTF

clone_size: few
v_call: TRBV5-4
d_call: TRBD1
j_call: TRBJ2-7
cdr3_nt: TGTGCCAGCAGCTCGGACAGGGGGAGGGCCGAGCAGTACTTC
cdr3_aa: CASSSDRGRAEQYF

clone_size: .
v_call: TRBV5-5
d_call: .
j_call: TRBJ1-1
cdr3_nt: TGTGCCAGCAGCGCGTCCCACGCGCGTAACACTGAAGCTTTCTTT
cdr3_aa: CASSASHARNTEAFF

clone_size: .
v_call: TRBV20-1
d_call: TRBD1
j_call: TRBJ1-2
cdr3_nt: TGCAGTGCTAGTCTGAGACAGGGAGGCTATGGCTACACCTTC
cdr3_aa: CSASLRQGGYGYTF

clone_size: .
v_call: TRBV27
d_call: TRBD1
j_call: TRBJ2-7
cdr3_nt: TGTGCCAGCAGATCCCCCGGGACAGGATCCGTCGAGCAGTACTTC
cdr3_aa: CASRSPGTGSVEQYF

clone_size: .
v_call: TRBV9
d_call: .
j_call: TRBJ2-5
cdr3_nt: TGTGCCAGCAGCGTAGGTCGGGAGCAAGAGACCCAGTACTTC
cdr3_aa: CASSVGREQETQYF

clone_size: .
v_call: TRBV19
d_call: .
j_call: TRBJ2-1
cdr3_nt: TGTGCCAGTAGTATCCCGGGACAAGTCTATGAGCAGTTCTTC
cdr3_aa: CASSIPGQVYEQFF

clone_size: .
v_call: TRBV7-9
d_call: TRBD2
j_call: TRBJ2-7
cdr3_nt: TGTGCCAGCAGCTTCCCCGGGACTAGCTACGAGCAGTACTTC
cdr3_aa: CASSFPGTSYEQYF

clone_size: .
v_call: TRBV6-2/TRBV6-3
d_call: TRBD2
j_call: TRBJ2-3
cdr3_nt: TGTGCCAGCAGTTCTTATATAGCGGGGGGCACAGATACGCAGTATTTT
cdr3_aa: CASSSYIAGGTDTQYF

clone_size: few
v_call: TRBV5-6
d_call: .
j_call: TRBJ1-3
cdr3_nt: TGTGCCAGCAGCTCGAGGCCCTCTGGAAACACCATATATTTT
cdr3_aa: CASSSRPSGNTIYF

clone_size: .
v_call: TRBV7-7
d_call: .
j_call: TRBJ1-1
cdr3_nt: TGTGCTAGCAGCTTATCCCAGAACACTGAAGCTTTCTTT
cdr3_aa: CASSLSQNTEAFF

clone_size: .
v_call: TRBV5-1
d_call: TRBD2
j_call: TRBJ2-3
cdr3_nt: TGCGCCAGCAGCTTGGGCTCCGCAGCGGGGGGCGGTACGCAGTATTTT
cdr3_aa: CASSLGSAAGGGTQYF

clone_size: .
v_call: TRBV18
d_call: .
j_call: TRBJ2-2
cdr3_nt: TGTGCCAGCTCACCGGGATCTGGGGCCGGAAAGAACACCGGGGAGCTGTTTTTT
cdr3_aa: CASSPGSGAGKNTGELFF

clone_size: .
v_call: TRBV4-2
d_call: .
j_call: TRBJ2-5
cdr3_nt: TGTGCCAGCAGCCGGGGCCGTACTAAGAACGTCGCGAGACAAGAGACCCAGTACTTC
cdr3_aa: CASSRGRTKNVARQETQYF

clone_size: .
v_call: TRBV4-2
d_call: .
j_call: TRBJ1-5
cdr3_nt: TGTGCCAGCAGCCAAGGCCCTCAAGCGGGACAGCCCCAGCATTTT
cdr3_aa: CASSQGPQAGQPQHF

clone_size: .
v_call: TRBV4-1
d_call: .
j_call: TRBJ1-3
cdr3_nt: TGCGCCAGCAGCCCCCTTACGGCGGGAGGAAACACCATATATTTT
cdr3_aa: CASSPLTAGGNTIYF

clone_size: few
v_call: TRBV7-2
d_call: .
j_call: TRBJ1-1
cdr3_nt: TGTGCCAGCAGCTTATTGAGGTCCTTATCTGCGGAAGCTTTCTTT
cdr3_aa: CASSLLRSLSAEAFF

clone_size: .
v_call: TRBV5-5
d_call: .
j_call: TRBJ1-2
cdr3_nt: TGTGCCAGCAGCTTGGGCGGGACTTCTCTTTATGGCTACACCTTC
cdr3_aa: CASSLGGTSLYGYTF

clone_size: .
v_call: TRBV20-1
d_call: .
j_call: TRBJ1-2
cdr3_nt: TGCAGTGCTAGTCAGACAACTAACTATGGCTACACCTTC
cdr3_aa: CSASQTTNYGYTF

clone_size: .
v_call: TRBV24-1
d_call: .
j_call: TRBJ2-3
cdr3_nt: TGTGCCACCAGTGATATGTCGAGGGGGACAGATACGCAGTATTTT
cdr3_aa: CATSDMSRGTDTQYF

clone_size: few
v_call: TRBV6-6
d_call: TRBD2
j_call: TRBJ2-1
cdr3_nt: TGTGCCAGCAGTCGATCCGTCCTAGCGGGAAGGTGGAATGAGCAGTTCTTC
cdr3_aa: CASSRSVLAGRWNEQFF

clone_size: few
v_call: TRBV21-1
d_call: .
j_call: TRBJ1-5
cdr3_nt: TGTGCCAGCAGCAAAAAGGGGAGAGGGGAGGTTAGCAATCAGCCCCAGCATTTT
cdr3_aa: CASSKKGRGEVSNQPQHF

clone_size: .
v_call: TRBV6-5
d_call: TRBD1
j_call: TRBJ2-5
cdr3_nt: TGTGCCAGTGGACAGGGGGCGGCAGAGACCCAGTACTTC
cdr3_aa: CASGQGAAETQYF

clone_size: .
v_call: TRBV19
d_call: TRBD2
j_call: TRBJ2-1
cdr3_nt: TGTGCCAGTAGTATCGTCGGGGGGGCCCCCAATGAGCAGTTCTTC
cdr3_aa: CASSIVGGAPNEQFF

clone_size: few
v_call: TRBV5-1
d_call: TRBD1
j_call: TRBJ2-7
cdr3_nt: TGCGCCAGCAGCGGGACAGGGCTCTACGAGCAGTACTTC
cdr3_aa: CASSGTGLYEQYF

clone_size: once
v_call: TRBV7-9
d_call: .
j_call: TRBJ2-1
cdr3_nt: TGTGCCAGCAGCTCTTTTGACAATGAGCAGTTCTTC
cdr3_aa: CASSSFDNEQFF